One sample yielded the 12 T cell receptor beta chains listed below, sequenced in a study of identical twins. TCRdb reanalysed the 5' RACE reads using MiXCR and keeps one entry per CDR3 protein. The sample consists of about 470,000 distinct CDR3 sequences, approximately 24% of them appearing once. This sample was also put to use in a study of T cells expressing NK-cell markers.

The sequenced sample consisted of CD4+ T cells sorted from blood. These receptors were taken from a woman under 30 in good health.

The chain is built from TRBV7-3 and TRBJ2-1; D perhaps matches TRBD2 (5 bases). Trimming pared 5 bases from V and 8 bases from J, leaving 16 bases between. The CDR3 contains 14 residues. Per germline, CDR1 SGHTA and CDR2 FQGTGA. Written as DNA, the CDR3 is TGTGCCAGCAGCCCCCCAGGACCGGGGTATGAGCAGTTCTTC. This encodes CASSPPGPGYEQFF.

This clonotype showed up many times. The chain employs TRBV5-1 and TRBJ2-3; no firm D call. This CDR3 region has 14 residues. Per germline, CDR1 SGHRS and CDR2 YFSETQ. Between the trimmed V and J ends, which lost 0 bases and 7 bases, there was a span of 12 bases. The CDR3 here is CASSLDGDGNTQYF. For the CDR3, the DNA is TGCGCCAGCAGCTTGGACGGAGACGGAAATACGCAGTATTTT.

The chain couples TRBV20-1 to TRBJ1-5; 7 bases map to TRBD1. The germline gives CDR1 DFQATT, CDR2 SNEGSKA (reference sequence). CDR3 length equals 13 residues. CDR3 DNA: TGCAGCGGACAGGAGAATAGCAATCAGCCCCAGCATTTT. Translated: CSGQENSNQPQHF.

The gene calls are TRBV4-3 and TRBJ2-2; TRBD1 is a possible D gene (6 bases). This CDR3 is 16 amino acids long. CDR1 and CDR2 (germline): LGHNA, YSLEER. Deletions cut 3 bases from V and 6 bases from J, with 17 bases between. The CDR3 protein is CASSQEPNRDAGELFF. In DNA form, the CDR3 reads TGCGCCAGCAGCCAGGAACCCAACAGGGACGCCGGGGAGCTGTTTTTT.

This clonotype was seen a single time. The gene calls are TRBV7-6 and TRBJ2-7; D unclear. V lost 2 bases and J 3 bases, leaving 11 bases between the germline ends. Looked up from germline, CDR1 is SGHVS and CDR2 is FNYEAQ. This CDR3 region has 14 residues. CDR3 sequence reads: CASSLRAHDYEQYF. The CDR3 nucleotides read TGTGCCAGCAGCTTAAGGGCCCACGACTACGAGCAGTACTTC. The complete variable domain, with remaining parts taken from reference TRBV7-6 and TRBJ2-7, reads GAGVSQSPRYKVTKRGQDVALRCDPISGHVSLYWYRQALGQGPEFLTYFNYEAQQDKSGLPNDRFSAERPEGSISTLTIQRTEQRDSAMYRCASSLRAHDYEQYFGPGTRLTVT.

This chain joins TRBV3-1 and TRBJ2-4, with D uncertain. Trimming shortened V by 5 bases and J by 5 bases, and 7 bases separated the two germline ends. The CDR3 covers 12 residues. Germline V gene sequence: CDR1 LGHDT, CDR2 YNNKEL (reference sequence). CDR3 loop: CASSVRENIQYF. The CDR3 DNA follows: TGTGCCAGCAGCGTCCGGGAAAACATTCAGTACTTC.

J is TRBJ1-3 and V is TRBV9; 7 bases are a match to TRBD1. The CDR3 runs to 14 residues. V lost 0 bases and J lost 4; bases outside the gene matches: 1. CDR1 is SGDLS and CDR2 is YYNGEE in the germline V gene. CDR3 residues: CASSVDRGGNTIYF. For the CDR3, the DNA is TGTGCCAGCAGCGTAGACAGGGGAGGAAACACCATATATTTT.

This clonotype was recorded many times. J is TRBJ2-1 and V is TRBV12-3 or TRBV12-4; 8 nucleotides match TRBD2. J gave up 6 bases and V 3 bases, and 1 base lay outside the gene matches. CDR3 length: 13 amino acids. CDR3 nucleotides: TGTGCCAGCAGTTTGAGCGGGGGCAATGAGCAGTTCTTC. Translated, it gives CASSLSGGNEQFF.

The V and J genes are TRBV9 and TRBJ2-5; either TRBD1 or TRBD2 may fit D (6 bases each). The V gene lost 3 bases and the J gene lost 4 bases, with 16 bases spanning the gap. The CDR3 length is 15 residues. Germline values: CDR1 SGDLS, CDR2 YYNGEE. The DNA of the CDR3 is TGTGCCAGCAGCGCTGGGGGGCAGGGCGGAGAGACCCAGTACTTC. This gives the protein CASSAGGQGGETQYF.

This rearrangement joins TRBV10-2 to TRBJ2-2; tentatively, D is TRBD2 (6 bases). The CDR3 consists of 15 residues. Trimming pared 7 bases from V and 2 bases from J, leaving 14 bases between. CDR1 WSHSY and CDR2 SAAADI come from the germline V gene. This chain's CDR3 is CASKAGTANTGELFF. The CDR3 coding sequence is TGCGCCAGCAAGGCGGGGACCGCCAACACCGGGGAGCTGTTTTTT.

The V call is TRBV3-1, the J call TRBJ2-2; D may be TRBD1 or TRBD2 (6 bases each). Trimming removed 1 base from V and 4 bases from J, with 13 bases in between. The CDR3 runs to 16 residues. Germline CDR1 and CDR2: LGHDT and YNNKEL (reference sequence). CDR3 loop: CASSQGGALTTGELFF. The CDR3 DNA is TGTGCCAGCAGCCAAGGGGGGGCTCTGACCACCGGGGAGCTGTTTTTT.

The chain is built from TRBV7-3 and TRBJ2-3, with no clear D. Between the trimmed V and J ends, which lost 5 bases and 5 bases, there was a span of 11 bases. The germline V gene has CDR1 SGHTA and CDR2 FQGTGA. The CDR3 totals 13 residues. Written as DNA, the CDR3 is TGTGCCAGCAGCACCACCTACAAAGATACGCAGTATTTT. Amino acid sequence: CASSTTYKDTQYF.